The 6 T cell receptor beta chains in this list originate from one sample, sequenced in a study of T cells expressing NK-cell markers. TCRdb re-called the 5' RACE reads and gives one entry per CDR3 protein, without DNA. The listing records some 190,000 distinct CDR3 sequences. The specimen was blood T cells: a sorted CD56 or NKG2C T cell subset, CD4+ or CD8+ T cells, or bulk PBMC T cells (not recorded which). All receptors come from a man aged 18-75 years in good health.

This rearrangement joins TRBV4-2 to TRBJ2-6; there is no DNA to check the TCRdb D call of TRBD1. CDR1 and CDR2 (germline): LGHNA, YNFKEQ. The CDR3 is made up of 16 amino acids. The CDR3 loop reads CASRGGATSGANVLTF.

The chain links TRBV14 to TRBJ2-7. Germline CDR1 is SGHDN and CDR2 is FVKESK. CDR3 size: 16 residues. CDR3 amino acids: CASSQDLGFGSREQYF.

J is TRBJ2-2 and V is TRBV20-1. The germline CDR1 and CDR2 sequences are DFQATT and SNEGSKA (reference sequence). The CDR3 loop spans 14 amino acids. CDR3 amino acids: CSANGEQNTGELFF.

This chain's CDR3 is CASSSTRSYTDTQYF. The chain has TRBV7-9 and TRBJ2-3. CDR3 length: 15 residues. Germline CDR1 and CDR2: SEHNR and FQNEAQ (reference sequence).

The V call is TRBV12-3 or TRBV12-4, the J call TRBJ1-1; the TCRdb D gene call, TRBD1, has no DNA to confirm it. The CDR3 totals 16 residues. The CDR3 loop is CASSLYFGQYGTEAFF.

The chain joins TRBV2 to TRBJ2-1; TCRdb picks TRBD1, but there is no DNA to check that call. Germline V lookup: CDR1 SNHLY, CDR2 FYNNEI. The CDR3 spans 13 residues. CDR3 residues: CASGTWSYNEQFF.